The 23 T cell receptor beta chains below all came from one sample that was sequenced in a study of cytomegalovirus exposure and HLA in healthy donors. This PCR relied on a set of 60 Vbeta primers and 13 Jbeta primers. The protocol was immunoSEQ multiplex PCR, while the TCRdb copy is restricted to in-frame clones and leaves out a portion. The table records 110,000 to 150,000 clones, around 78% of them present only once. The sample consisted of PBMCs. The receptor source for this set is a woman between 18 and 30 years old in good health and CMV-seropositive.

This chain connects TRBV5-1 to TRBJ1-4; 8 nucleotides line up with TRBD1. V dropped 0 bases and J dropped 4; count of bases not matched to a gene: 5. Germline V gene sequence: CDR1 SGHRS, CDR2 YFSETQ. The CDR3 consists of 16 residues. CDR3: CASSLAGGGYNEKLFF. CDR3 nucleotide sequence: TGCGCCAGCAGCTTGGCAGGGGGCGGTTATAATGAAAAACTGTTTTTT.

The chain recombines TRBV30 with TRBJ2-7; 7 bases agree with TRBD1. J was trimmed by 2 bases and V by 3 bases; bases with no gene match: 10. CDR3 length: 15 residues. CDR1 is GTSNPN, CDR2 SVGIG, per germline (reference sequence). The DNA for the CDR3 is TGTGCCTGGAGCGTAGGGACAGCGAGTACCTACGAGCAGTACTTC. Encoded protein: CAWSVGTASTYEQYF.

The chain joins TRBV27 to TRBJ2-7, with a possible D match to TRBD2 (6 bases). The CDR3 spans 13 residues. V dropped 11 bases and J dropped 3 bases, with 17 bases sitting between them. Germline-derived CDR1 and CDR2 are MNHEY and SMNVEV (reference sequence). Here the CDR3 DNA reads TGTGCCCGCATAAGGAGGGCGAGCTACGAGCAGTACTTC. The encoded protein is CARIRRASYEQYF.

V and J are TRBV30 and TRBJ1-6; TRBD1 might be the D (6 bases). The V end was cut by 0 bases, the J end by 12 bases, with 6 bases between. Looked up from germline, CDR1 is GTSNPN and CDR2 is SVGIG (reference sequence). The CDR3 runs 11 residues. The CDR3 nucleotides are TGTGCCTGGAGTGTAGGGGGACCCCTCCACTTT. Translating it yields CAWSVGGPLHF.

The V and J genes are TRBV5-5 and TRBJ1-2, with 10 bases that match TRBD1. Germline CDR1 SGHKS, CDR2 YYEKEE (reference sequence). The CDR3 runs to 16 residues. The V gene end was trimmed by 5 bases and the J gene end by 2 bases; junction bases not matched to a gene: 9. For the CDR3, the DNA is TGTGCCAGCAGGCCTGAACCGGGACAGGGGAACTATGGCTACACCTTC. The encoded protein is CASRPEPGQGNYGYTF.

The V gene is TRBV5-1, the J gene TRBJ2-7; TRBD1 matches at 8 bases. This CDR3 comprises 15 residues. Germline V lookup: CDR1 SGHRS, CDR2 YFSETQ. Losses at the gene ends were 4 bases for V and 0 bases for J; bases not matched to a gene: 6. The CDR3: CASSNGQGSSYEQYF. CDR3 DNA: TGCGCCAGCAGCAACGGACAGGGTAGCTCCTACGAGCAGTACTTC.

The chain employs TRBV7-2 and TRBJ1-1, with D hard to call. This CDR3 is 13 amino acids long. Germline CDR1 reads SGHTA; CDR2 reads FQGNSA. Trimming cost V 5 bases and J 1 base, with 8 bases left between them. The CDR3: CASSTDGNTEAFF. The CDR3 nucleotides read TGTGCCAGCAGCACAGACGGGAACACTGAAGCTTTCTTT.

The gene calls are TRBV10-2 and TRBJ1-3; 7 bases map to TRBD1. V trimming: 6 bases; J trimming: 1 base; junction bases outside the gene matches: 3. CDR1 is WSHSY, CDR2 SAAADI, per germline. This CDR3 has 14 amino acids. The CDR3 loop is CASSPQGSGNTIYF. As DNA, the CDR3 is TGCGCCAGCAGCCCACAGGGGTCTGGAAACACCATATATTTT.

The rearrangement joins TRBV15 to TRBJ1-3; weak D call: TRBD1 (5 bases). The germline CDR1 and CDR2 sequences are LNHNV and YYDKDF (reference sequence). V lost 3 bases and J lost 2, with 11 bases in between. This CDR3 has 15 residues. CDR3 in DNA: TGTGCCACCAGCAGTATGACAGTTCCTGGAAACACCATATATTTT. Residues: CATSSMTVPGNTIYF.

As for this clone: The same CDR3 arises from other DNA sequences in this sample as well. The chain recombines TRBV29-1 with TRBJ2-2, with TRBD2 matching over 8 bases. After removal of 6 bases from V and 6 bases from J, the junction contained 3 bases not matched to a gene. Germline V gene data show CDR1 as SQVTM and CDR2 as ANQGSEA. The CDR3 runs to 12 residues. CDR3: CSVRGGAGELFF. CDR3 in DNA: TGCAGCGTCCGGGGGGGGGCCGGGGAGCTGTTTTTT.

The rearrangement links TRBV5-6 to TRBJ1-2; D may be TRBD1 (5 bases). Germline CDR1 reads SGHDT; CDR2 reads YYEEEE. This CDR3 is 12 amino acids long. Deletions cut 4 bases from V and 8 bases from J, with 12 bases between. The CDR3 DNA reads TGTGCCAGCAGCCCTATGGGGGGAGGCTACACCTTC. Its protein product is CASSPMGGGYTF.

A word on this clone: Its ends do not fully match the called genes, so a read error is possible. The rearrangement joins TRBV5-1 to TRBJ1-2, with D possibly TRBD1 on 6 matching bases. Per the germline V gene, CDR1 is SGHRS and CDR2 is YFSETQ. The length of the CDR3 is 14 residues. Written as DNA, the CDR3 is TGCGCCAGCAACTTGGACAGCTCTAACTATGGCTACACCTTC. Translation gives CASNLDSSNYGYTF.

The chain is built from TRBV6-5 and TRBJ1-1, with TRBD1 identical over 9 bases. Germline V gene data show CDR1 as MNHEY and CDR2 as SVGAGI. The CDR3 is 15 amino acids. V lost 5 bases to trimming and J lost 4 bases; unmatched junction nucleotides: 8. The DNA of the CDR3 is TGTGCCAGCAGTAGTGGACAGGGGAGTCTCACTGAAGCTTTCTTT. It specifies CASSSGQGSLTEAFF.

The chain recombines TRBV7-2 with TRBJ1-2, with no clear D. Germline CDR1 is SGHTA and CDR2 is FQGNSA. The CDR3 length is 11 residues. V shed 8 bases and J shed 8 bases, with 12 bases lying between them. The CDR3 DNA is TGTGCCAGCGCCCCCCGGAGCGGCTACACCTTC. It codes for CASAPRSGYTF.

CDR3 in amino acids: CASGQTMGGTGELFF. The CDR3 DNA sequence: TGTGCCAGCGGCCAGACAATGGGGGGCACCGGGGAGCTGTTTTTT. The gene calls are TRBV28 and TRBJ2-2; D is possibly TRBD2 (6 bases). V lost 8 bases to trimming and J lost 4 bases, with 17 bases between them. This CDR3 has 15 amino acids. CDR1 MDHEN and CDR2 SYDVKM come from the germline V gene. The full variable domain, rest sourced from reference TRBV28 and TRBJ2-2, is DVKVTQSSRYLVKRTGEKVFLECVQDMDHENMFWYRQDPGLGLRLIYFSYDVKMKEKGDIPEGYSVSREKKERFSLILESASTNQTSMYLCASGQTMGGTGELFFGEGSRLTVL.

The rearrangement joins TRBV28 to TRBJ1-3, with D perhaps matching TRBD1 (5 bases). From germline, CDR1 is MDHEN and CDR2 SYDVKM. The CDR3 is 16 amino acids. Trimming cost V 6 bases and J 8 bases, with 23 bases left between them. As DNA, the CDR3 is TGTGCCAGCAGCCTGGGGGGGGTTGAAGGGACGTACACCATATATTTT. This encodes CASSLGGVEGTYTIYF. Using reference TRBV28 and TRBJ1-3 for the parts outside the CDR3, the full variable domain is DVKVTQSSRYLVKRTGEKVFLECVQDMDHENMFWYRQDPGLGLRLIYFSYDVKMKEKGDIPEGYSVSREKKERFSLILESASTNQTSMYLCASSLGGVEGTYTIYFGEGSWLTVV.

This clone was observed once. V is TRBV11-2 and J is TRBJ1-1, with TRBD1 as a possible D gene (5 bases). Trimming stripped 5 bases from V and 2 bases from J, with 15 bases between. Germline CDR1 SGHAT, CDR2 FQNNGV. The CDR3 covers 15 residues. The CDR3 DNA follows: TGTGCCAGCAGCGTTCGCCAGGGATTTAACACTGAAGCTTTCTTT. Protein sequence: CASSVRQGFNTEAFF.

The V and J genes are TRBV7-8 and TRBJ2-7; 8 bases match TRBD1. The V segment lost 5 bases and the J segment 3 bases; nucleotides outside the gene matches: 12. Germline assignment: CDR1 SGHVS and CDR2 FQNEAQ. This CDR3 comprises 16 residues. Here the CDR3 reads CASSNPFRDRIYEQYF. In nucleotides, the CDR3 is TGTGCCAGCAGCAACCCCTTCCGGGACAGGATCTACGAGCAGTACTTC.

V is TRBV13 and J is TRBJ2-5; TRBD2 matches at 12 bases. J was trimmed by 1 base and V by 8 bases; bases with no gene match: 11. Germline loops: CDR1 PRHDT, CDR2 FYEKMQ (reference sequence). The CDR3 covers 17 residues. The CDR3, as DNA: TGTGCCAGCGAAAAATCAGGGACTAGCGGGCGCCAAGAGACCCAGTACTTC. This sequence encodes CASEKSGTSGRQETQYF. The whole variable domain, remainder taken from reference TRBV13 and TRBJ2-5, is AAGVIQSPRHLIKEKRETATLKCYPIPRHDTVYWYQQGPGQDPQFLISFYEKMQSDKGSIPDRFSAQQFSDYHSELNMSSLELGDSALYFCASEKSGTSGRQETQYFGPGTRLLVL.

The rearrangement joins TRBV10-1 to TRBJ2-3; tentative D call: TRBD2 (6 bases). Germline assignment: CDR1 WNHNN and CDR2 SYGVQD (reference sequence). This CDR3 spans 13 amino acids. V lost 8 bases to trimming and J lost 2 bases, with 11 bases between them. The CDR3 here is CASGGLITDTQYF. The CDR3 DNA is TGCGCCAGCGGGGGACTGATCACAGATACGCAGTATTTT.

V and J are TRBV28 and TRBJ1-1, with D unresolved. This CDR3 comprises 15 residues. Looked up from germline, CDR1 is MDHEN and CDR2 is SYDVKM. V was pared by 6 bases and J by 4 bases, with 18 bases between. The CDR3 DNA sequence: TGTGCCAGCAGCCCTTTGGCGGGAATTACCACTGAAGCTTTCTTT. Translating gives CASSPLAGITTEAFF.

The chain recombines TRBV7-9 with TRBJ2-5, with 7 bases that match TRBD1. The CDR3 is 14 amino acids. The junction had 7 bases not matched to a gene; V was cut back by 5 bases and J by 4 bases. The germline V gene has CDR1 SEHNR and CDR2 FQNEAQ (reference sequence). The CDR3 is CASSPRTGGETQYF. In DNA, the CDR3 is TGTGCCAGCAGCCCCCGGACAGGTGGAGAGACCCAGTACTTC.

This chain uses TRBV30 with TRBJ1-4; TRBD1 matches at 8 bases. Germline-derived CDR1 and CDR2 are GTSNPN and SVGIG (reference sequence). With 2 bases clipped from V and 8 bases from J, the junction kept 7 bases outside the gene matches. The CDR3 length is 14 residues. The CDR3 sequence is CAWSQDREDEKLFF. CDR3 nucleotides: TGTGCCTGGAGTCAGGACAGGGAAGACGAAAAACTGTTTTTT. The full variable domain, in which reference TRBV30 and TRBJ1-4 provide the parts outside the CDR3, is SQTIHQWPATLVQPVGSPLSLECTVEGTSNPNLYWYRQAAGRGLQLLFYSVGIGQISSEVPQNLSASRPQDRQFILSSKKLLLSDSGFYLCAWSQDREDEKLFFGSGTQLSVL.